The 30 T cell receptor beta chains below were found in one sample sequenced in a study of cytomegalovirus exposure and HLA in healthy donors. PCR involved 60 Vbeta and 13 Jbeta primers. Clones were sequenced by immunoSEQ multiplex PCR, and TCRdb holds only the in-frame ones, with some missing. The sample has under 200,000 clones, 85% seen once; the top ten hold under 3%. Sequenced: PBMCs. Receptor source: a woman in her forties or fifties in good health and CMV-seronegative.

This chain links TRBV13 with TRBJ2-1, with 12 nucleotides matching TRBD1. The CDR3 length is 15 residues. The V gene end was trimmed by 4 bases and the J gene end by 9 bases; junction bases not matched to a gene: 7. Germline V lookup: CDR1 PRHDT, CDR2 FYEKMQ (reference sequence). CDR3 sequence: CASSSPGQGASEQFF. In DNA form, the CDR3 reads TGTGCCAGCAGCTCCCCGGGACAGGGGGCTAGTGAGCAGTTCTTC.

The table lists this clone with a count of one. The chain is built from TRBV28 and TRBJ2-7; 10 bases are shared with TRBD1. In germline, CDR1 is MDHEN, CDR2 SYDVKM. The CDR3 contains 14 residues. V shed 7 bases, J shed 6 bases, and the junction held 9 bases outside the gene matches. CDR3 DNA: TGTGCCAGCACCCGCACCGGGACAGGGGTCGAGCAGTACTTC. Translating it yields CASTRTGTGVEQYF.

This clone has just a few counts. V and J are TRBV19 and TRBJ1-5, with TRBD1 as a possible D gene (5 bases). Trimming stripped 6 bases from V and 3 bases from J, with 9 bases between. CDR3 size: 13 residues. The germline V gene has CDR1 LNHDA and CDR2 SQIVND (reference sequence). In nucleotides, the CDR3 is TGTGCCAGTAGCTCACAGGTCAATCAGCCCCAGCATTTT. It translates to CASSSQVNQPQHF.

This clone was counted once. The CDR3 loop reads CATSSRFSYEQYF. The CDR3 region has the DNA TGTGCCACCAGCAGCCGGTTCTCCTACGAGCAGTACTTC. The chain is built from TRBV15 and TRBJ2-7; no definite D call. The germline gives CDR1 LNHNV, CDR2 YYDKDF (reference sequence). V shed 3 bases and J shed 0 bases, with 6 bases lying between them. The CDR3 sequence is 13 residues long.

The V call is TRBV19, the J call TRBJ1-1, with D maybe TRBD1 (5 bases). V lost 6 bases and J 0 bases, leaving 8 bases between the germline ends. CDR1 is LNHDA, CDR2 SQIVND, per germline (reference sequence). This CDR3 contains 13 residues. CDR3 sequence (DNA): TGTGCCAGTAGGACAGTGATGAACACTGAAGCTTTCTTT. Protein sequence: CASRTVMNTEAFF.

The CDR3 spells CASTYRNYGYTF. In DNA, the CDR3 is TGTGCCAGCACTTATCGGAACTATGGCTACACCTTC. The chain links TRBV28 to TRBJ1-2, with unresolved D. The CDR3 covers 12 residues. CDR1 is MDHEN and CDR2 is SYDVKM in the germline V gene. V was shortened by 7 bases and J by 2 bases, with 8 bases between the two germline ends.

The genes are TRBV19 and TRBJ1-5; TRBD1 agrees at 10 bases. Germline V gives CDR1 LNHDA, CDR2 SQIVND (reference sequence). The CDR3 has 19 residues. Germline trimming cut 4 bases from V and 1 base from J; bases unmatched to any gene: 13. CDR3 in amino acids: CASSRTGTGVFLSNQPQHF. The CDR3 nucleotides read TGTGCCAGTAGTAGGACCGGGACAGGGGTGTTTTTGAGCAATCAGCCCCAGCATTTT.

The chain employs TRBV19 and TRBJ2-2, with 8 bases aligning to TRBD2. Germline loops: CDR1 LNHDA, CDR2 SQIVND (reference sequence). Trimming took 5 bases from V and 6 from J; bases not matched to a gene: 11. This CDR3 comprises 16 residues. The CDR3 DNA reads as TGTGCCAGTAGTTCCCCCGGGAGGGAACAGGCCGGGGAGCTGTTTTTT. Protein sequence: CASSSPGREQAGELFF.

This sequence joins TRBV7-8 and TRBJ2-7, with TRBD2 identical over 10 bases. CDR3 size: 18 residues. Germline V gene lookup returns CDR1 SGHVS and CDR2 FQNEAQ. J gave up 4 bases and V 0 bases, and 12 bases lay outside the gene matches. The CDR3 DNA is TGTGCCAGCAGCTTAGCACAAGTCCCTAGCGGGAGAATGTACGAGCAGTACTTC. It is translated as CASSLAQVPSGRMYEQYF.

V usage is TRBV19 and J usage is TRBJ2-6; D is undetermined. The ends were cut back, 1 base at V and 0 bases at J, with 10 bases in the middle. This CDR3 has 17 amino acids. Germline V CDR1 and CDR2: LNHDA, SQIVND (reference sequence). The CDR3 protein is CASSIGAAPSGANVLTF. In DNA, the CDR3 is TGTGCCAGTAGTATAGGGGCCGCGCCCTCTGGGGCCAACGTCCTGACTTTC.

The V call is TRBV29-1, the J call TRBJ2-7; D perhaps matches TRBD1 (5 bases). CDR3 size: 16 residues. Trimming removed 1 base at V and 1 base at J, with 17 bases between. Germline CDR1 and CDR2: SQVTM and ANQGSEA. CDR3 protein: CSVEGFTTGGSYEQYF. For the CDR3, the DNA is TGCAGCGTTGAAGGCTTTACAACAGGTGGTTCCTACGAGCAGTACTTC.

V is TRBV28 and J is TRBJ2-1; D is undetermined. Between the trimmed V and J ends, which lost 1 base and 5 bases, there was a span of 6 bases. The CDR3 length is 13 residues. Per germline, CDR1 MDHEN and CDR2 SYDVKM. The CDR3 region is CASSLFQDNEQFF. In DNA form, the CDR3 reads TGTGCCAGCAGTTTATTCCAGGACAATGAGCAGTTCTTC.

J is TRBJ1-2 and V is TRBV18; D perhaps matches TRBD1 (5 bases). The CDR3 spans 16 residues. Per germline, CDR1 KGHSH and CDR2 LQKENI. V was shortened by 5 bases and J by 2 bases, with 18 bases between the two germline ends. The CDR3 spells CASSSTLDNRNYGYTF. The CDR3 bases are TGTGCCAGCTCATCTACACTGGACAATCGGAACTATGGCTACACCTTC.

The CDR3 region is CASASGSTNEKLFF. The DNA for the CDR3 is TGCGCCAGCGCGTCAGGTTCAACTAATGAAAAACTGTTTTTT. The chain recombines TRBV5-1 with TRBJ1-4; D call uncertain. Trimming removed 7 bases from V and 0 bases from J, with 10 bases in between. This CDR3 region has 14 residues. The germline V gene encodes CDR1 SGHRS and CDR2 YFSETQ.

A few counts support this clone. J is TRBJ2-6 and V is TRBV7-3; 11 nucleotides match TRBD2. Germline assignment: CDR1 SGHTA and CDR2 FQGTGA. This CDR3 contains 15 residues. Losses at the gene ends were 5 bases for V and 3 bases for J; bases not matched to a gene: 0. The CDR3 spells CASSLAGGGANVLTF. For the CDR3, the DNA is TGTGCCAGCAGCCTAGCGGGAGGTGGGGCCAACGTCCTGACTTTC.

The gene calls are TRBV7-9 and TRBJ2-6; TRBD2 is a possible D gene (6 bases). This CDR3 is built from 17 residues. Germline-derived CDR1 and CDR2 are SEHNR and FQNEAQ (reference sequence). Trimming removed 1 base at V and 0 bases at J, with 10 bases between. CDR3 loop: CASSLGAGSSGANVLTF. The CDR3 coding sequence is TGTGCCAGCAGCTTAGGTGCGGGGAGCTCTGGGGCCAACGTCCTGACTTTC.

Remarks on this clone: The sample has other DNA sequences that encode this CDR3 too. This CDR3 reads CASSLVPGGPTDTQYF. In DNA, the CDR3 is TGCGCCAGCAGCTTGGTACCGGGAGGGCCAACAGATACGCAGTATTTT. The V call is TRBV5-1, the J call TRBJ2-3; 8 nucleotides line up with TRBD2. Losses at the gene ends were 0 bases for V and 3 bases for J; bases not matched to a gene: 6. Germline V lookup: CDR1 SGHRS, CDR2 YFSETQ. The CDR3 is made up of 16 amino acids.

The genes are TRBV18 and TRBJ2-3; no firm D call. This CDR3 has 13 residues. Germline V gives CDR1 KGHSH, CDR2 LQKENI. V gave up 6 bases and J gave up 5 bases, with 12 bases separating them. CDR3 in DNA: TGTGCCAGCTCCCCCGGAGTCGGAGATACGCAGTATTTT. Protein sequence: CASSPGVGDTQYF.

The CDR3 reads CASSTSGTSGIRSFGELFF. For the CDR3, the DNA is TGTGCCAGCAGTACCTCCGGGACTAGCGGGATCCGGAGTTTCGGGGAGCTGTTTTTT. This chain uses TRBV27 with TRBJ2-2, with 13 bases matching TRBD2. J lost 7 bases, V lost 5 bases, and 16 bases had no gene match. Germline CDR1 and CDR2: MNHEY and SMNVEV (reference sequence). The CDR3 runs 19 residues.

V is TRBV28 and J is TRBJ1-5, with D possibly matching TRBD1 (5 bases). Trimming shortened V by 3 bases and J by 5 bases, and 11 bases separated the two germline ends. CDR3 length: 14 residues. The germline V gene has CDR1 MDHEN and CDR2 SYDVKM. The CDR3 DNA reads TGTGCCAGCAGTTTTATCGGGGGTTATCAGCCCCAGCATTTT. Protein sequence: CASSFIGGYQPQHF. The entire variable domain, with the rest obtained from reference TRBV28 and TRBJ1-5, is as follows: DVKVTQSSRYLVKRTGEKVFLECVQDMDHENMFWYRQDPGLGLRLIYFSYDVKMKEKGDIPEGYSVSREKKERFSLILESASTNQTSMYLCASSFIGGYQPQHFGDGTRLSIL.

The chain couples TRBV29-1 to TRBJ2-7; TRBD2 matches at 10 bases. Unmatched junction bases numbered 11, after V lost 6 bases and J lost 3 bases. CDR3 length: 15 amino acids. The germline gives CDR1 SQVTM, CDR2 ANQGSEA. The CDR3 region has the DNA TGCAGCGTGGTGCTAGCGGGAGCAAAGTTCTACGAGCAGTACTTC. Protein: CSVVLAGAKFYEQYF.

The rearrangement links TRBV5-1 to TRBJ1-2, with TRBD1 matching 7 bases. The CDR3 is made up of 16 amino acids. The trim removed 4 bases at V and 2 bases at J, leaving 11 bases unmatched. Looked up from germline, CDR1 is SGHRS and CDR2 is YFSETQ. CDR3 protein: CASSRDPARGNYGYTF. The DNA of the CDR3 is TGCGCCAGCAGCAGGGATCCCGCCAGGGGGAACTATGGCTACACCTTC.

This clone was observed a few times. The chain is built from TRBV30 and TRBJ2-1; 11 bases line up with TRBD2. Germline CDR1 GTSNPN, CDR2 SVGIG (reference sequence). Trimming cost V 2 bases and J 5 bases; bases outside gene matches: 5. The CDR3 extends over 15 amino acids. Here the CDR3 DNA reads TGTGCCTGGAGTCTCACTAGCGGGGGCAACAATGAGCAGTTCTTC. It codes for CAWSLTSGGNNEQFF.

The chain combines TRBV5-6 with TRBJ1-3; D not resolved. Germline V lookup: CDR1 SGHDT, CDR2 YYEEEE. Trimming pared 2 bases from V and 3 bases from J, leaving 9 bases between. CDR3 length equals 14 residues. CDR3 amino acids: CASSFGEFGNTIYF. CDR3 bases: TGTGCCAGCAGCTTCGGGGAGTTTGGAAACACCATATATTTT.

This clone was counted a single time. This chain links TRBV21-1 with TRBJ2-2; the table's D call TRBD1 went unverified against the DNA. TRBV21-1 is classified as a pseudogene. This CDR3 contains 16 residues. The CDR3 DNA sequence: TGTGCCAGCAGCAAAGGGGACACCACGAACACCGGGGAGCTGTTTTTT. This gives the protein CASSKGDTTNTGELFF.

Here the CDR3 reads CASSTYLQGKSYEQYF. The CDR3 coding sequence is TGTGCCAGCAGTACCTACCTACAGGGAAAATCCTACGAGCAGTACTTC. The V and J genes are TRBV27 and TRBJ2-7; the D gene is possibly TRBD1 (6 bases). The germline V gene has CDR1 MNHEY and CDR2 SMNVEV (reference sequence). This CDR3 region has 16 residues. Trimming cost V 5 bases and J 1 base, with 18 bases left between them.

The CDR3 is CASSQGRVLAGADTQYF. CDR3 coding DNA: TGCGCCAGCAGCCAAGGGAGGGTACTAGCGGGAGCAGATACGCAGTATTTT. The J gene is TRBJ2-3, the V gene TRBV4-3; 11 bases agree with TRBD2. V was clipped by 1 base and J by 4 bases; unmatched bases: 7. The CDR3 consists of 17 residues. Germline-derived CDR1 and CDR2 are LGHNA and YSLEER.

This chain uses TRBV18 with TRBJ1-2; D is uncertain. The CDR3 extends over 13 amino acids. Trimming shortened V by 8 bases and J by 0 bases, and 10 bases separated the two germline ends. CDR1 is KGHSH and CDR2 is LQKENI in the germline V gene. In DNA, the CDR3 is TGTGCCAGCCAATCGGGAGCTAACTATGGCTACACCTTC. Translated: CASQSGANYGYTF. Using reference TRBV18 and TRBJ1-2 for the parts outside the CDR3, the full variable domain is NAGVMQNPRHLVRRRGQEARLRCSPMKGHSHVYWYRQLPEEGLKFMVYLQKENIIDESGMPKERFSAEFPKEGPSILRIQQVVRGDSAAYFCASQSGANYGYTFGSGTRLTVV.

The CDR3 spells CASSERGGASSPTYEQYF. In DNA, the CDR3 is TGCGCCAGCAGTGAGAGGGGGGGAGCATCGTCACCTACCTACGAGCAGTACTTC. This chain uses TRBV10-1 with TRBJ2-7, with D tentatively TRBD2 (7 bases). Germline-derived CDR1 and CDR2 are WNHNN and SYGVQD (reference sequence). Trimming left V 2 bases short and J 2 bases short, with 22 bases between. The CDR3 runs 18 residues.

The CDR3 spells CSVAIGGTNEKLFF. CDR3 bases: TGCAGCGTTGCCATAGGAGGAACTAATGAAAAACTGTTTTTT. The V and J genes are TRBV29-1 and TRBJ1-4; unclear D gene. The CDR3 has 14 amino acids. Looked up from germline, CDR1 is SQVTM and CDR2 is ANQGSEA. V lost 4 bases and J lost 1, with 10 bases in between.